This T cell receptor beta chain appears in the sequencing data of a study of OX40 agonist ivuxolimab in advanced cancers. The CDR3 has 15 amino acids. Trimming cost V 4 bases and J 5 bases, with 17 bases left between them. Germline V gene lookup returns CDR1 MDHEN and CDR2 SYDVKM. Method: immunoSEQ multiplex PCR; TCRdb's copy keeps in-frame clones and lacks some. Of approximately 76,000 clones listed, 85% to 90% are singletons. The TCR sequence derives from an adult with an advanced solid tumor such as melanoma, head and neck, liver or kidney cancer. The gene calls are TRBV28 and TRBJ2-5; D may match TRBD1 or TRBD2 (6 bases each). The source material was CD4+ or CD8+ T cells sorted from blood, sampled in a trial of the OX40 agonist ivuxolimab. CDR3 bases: TGTGCCAGCAGTTCTCCCAGGGGAGGACACGAGACCCAGTACTTC. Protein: CASSSPRGGHETQYF. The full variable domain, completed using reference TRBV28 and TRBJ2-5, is DVKVTQSSRYLVKRTGEKVFLECVQDMDHENMFWYRQDPGLGLRLIYFSYDVKMKEKGDIPEGYSVSREKKERFSLILESASTNQTSMYLCASSSPRGGHETQYFGPGTRLLVL.